Following are 30 T cell receptor beta chains from one sample sequenced in a study of blood T cell repertoires in COVID-19. Generated by immunoSEQ multiplex PCR, the TCRdb table keeps only in-frame clones and is missing some. The sample includes about 140,000 clones, 80% to 90% seen only once; the top ten take over 2%. The sequenced sample was peripheral blood. These receptors were collected from a man in his fifties or sixties with active COVID-19.

The chain couples TRBV5-5 to TRBJ2-3; D unclear. The V and J ends lost 4 bases and 2 bases respectively, with 5 bases between them. Germline loops: CDR1 SGHKS, CDR2 YYEKEE (reference sequence). CDR3 length: 12 residues. The CDR3 sequence is CASSTHTDTQYF. The CDR3 nucleotides read TGTGCCAGCAGCACACACACAGATACGCAGTATTTT.

This clone is a singleton in its sample. This rearrangement joins TRBV5-1 to TRBJ1-4; D is unclear. Germline V CDR1 and CDR2: SGHRS, YFSETQ. The CDR3 is 13 amino acids. With 7 bases removed from V and 3 bases from J, the gap between germline ends came to 10 bases. The CDR3 sequence: CASAVQPNEKLFF. The CDR3, as DNA: TGCGCCAGCGCGGTTCAGCCTAATGAAAAACTGTTTTTT.

The J gene is TRBJ2-7, the V gene TRBV27; 11 bases map to TRBD2. CDR3 length equals 15 residues. In germline, CDR1 is MNHEY, CDR2 SMNVEV (reference sequence). J was trimmed by 4 bases and V by 4 bases; bases with no gene match: 6. CDR3 sequence: CASSSPGTSGYEQYF. In DNA form, the CDR3 reads TGTGCCAGCAGTTCCCCCGGGACTAGCGGTTACGAGCAGTACTTC.

V gene TRBV29-1 combines with J gene TRBJ1-4, with 10 positions matching TRBD1. Losses at the gene ends were 1 base for V and 4 bases for J; bases not matched to a gene: 0. Germline V gene data show CDR1 as SQVTM and CDR2 as ANQGSEA. The CDR3 spans 14 residues. CDR3 in amino acids: CSVEGDRGNEKLFF. Written as DNA, the CDR3 is TGCAGCGTTGAAGGGGACAGGGGTAATGAAAAACTGTTTTTT. Looking up the rest from reference TRBV29-1 and TRBJ1-4 gives the full variable domain: SAVISQKPSRDICQRGTSLTIQCQVDSQVTMMFWYRQQPGQSLTLIATANQGSEATYESGFVIDKFPISRPNLTFSTLTVSNMSPEDSSIYLCSVEGDRGNEKLFFGSGTQLSVL.

The gene calls are TRBV6-5 and TRBJ1-5; possibly TRBD1 for D (5 bases). Germline loops: CDR1 MNHEY, CDR2 SVGAGI. V dropped 5 bases and J dropped 3 bases, with 14 bases sitting between them. The CDR3 is 15 residues long. CDR3: CASSPRRATNQPQHF. The CDR3 DNA reads as TGTGCCAGCAGTCCCCGCAGGGCCACCAATCAGCCCCAGCATTTT.

This clone was detected many times. This chain joins TRBV5-1 and TRBJ1-4; 7 bases align to TRBD1. Germline values: CDR1 SGHRS, CDR2 YFSETQ. The CDR3 runs to 15 residues. The junction had 11 bases not matched to a gene; V was cut back by 4 bases and J by 8 bases. The CDR3 spells CASSPSTGREEKLFF. The CDR3 DNA reads TGCGCCAGCAGCCCGTCGACAGGGAGAGAAGAAAAACTGTTTTTT.

The chain is built from TRBV15 and TRBJ2-3; 7 positions match TRBD2. Germline assignment: CDR1 LNHNV and CDR2 YYDKDF (reference sequence). The ends lost 3 bases at V and 7 bases at J; junction bases unmatched: 7. The CDR3 sequence is 14 residues long. In DNA form, the CDR3 reads TGTGCCACCAGCAGTGGGGGGGTAAGCAATACGCAGTATTTT. This gives the protein CATSSGGVSNTQYF.

This chain uses TRBV10-3 with TRBJ2-7; 7 positions match TRBD1. The V segment lost 0 bases and the J segment 13 bases; nucleotides outside the gene matches: 3. This CDR3 is built from 11 residues. Germline values: CDR1 ENHRY, CDR2 SYGVKD. Here the CDR3 reads CAISESGQAYF. The CDR3 DNA follows: TGTGCCATCAGTGAGTCCGGACAGGCTTACTTC.

The genes are TRBV4-1 and TRBJ2-1, with 10 bases that match TRBD1. This CDR3 is 16 amino acids long. The junction had 4 bases not matched to a gene; V was cut back by 1 base and J by 4 bases. Germline V gene lookup returns CDR1 MGHRA and CDR2 YSYEKL. The CDR3 is CASSQGTGGTYNEQFF. Here the CDR3 DNA reads TGCGCCAGCAGCCAAGGGACAGGGGGGACTTACAATGAGCAGTTCTTC.

The gene calls are TRBV18 and TRBJ2-3; D might be TRBD2 (5 bases). This CDR3 has 15 residues. V lost 6 bases and J 4 bases, leaving 17 bases between the germline ends. Germline V lookup: CDR1 KGHSH, CDR2 LQKENI. This CDR3 reads CASSPQLDLADTQYF. DNA for the CDR3: TGTGCCAGCTCGCCCCAACTAGATTTGGCAGATACGCAGTATTTT.

V gene TRBV5-6 combines with J gene TRBJ1-2; D not certain. Germline CDR1 and CDR2: SGHDT and YYEEEE. V was shortened by 0 bases and J by 8 bases, with 14 bases between the two germline ends. This CDR3 is built from 14 residues. This CDR3 is CASSLGAPERGYTF. The CDR3 DNA is TGTGCCAGCAGCTTGGGGGCCCCCGAGCGGGGCTACACCTTC.

The CDR3 sequence is CAISERPLKNTEAFF. For the CDR3, the DNA is TGTGCCATCAGTGAACGGCCACTAAAGAACACTGAAGCTTTCTTT. The V and J genes are TRBV10-3 and TRBJ1-1; no clear D. The CDR3 runs to 15 residues. V gave up 3 bases and J gave up 1 base, with 12 bases separating them. CDR1 is ENHRY and CDR2 is SYGVKD in the germline V gene.

This chain joins TRBV27 and TRBJ2-5; 14 bases match TRBD2. Per germline, CDR1 MNHEY and CDR2 SMNVEV (reference sequence). The CDR3 consists of 17 residues. V lost 7 bases to trimming and J lost 4 bases; unmatched junction nucleotides: 11. As DNA, the CDR3 is TGTGCCAGCAAATATATGGGGACTAGCGGGGGAGGAGAGACCCAGTACTTC. Its protein is CASKYMGTSGGGETQYF.

J is TRBJ2-3 and V is TRBV11-2; 8 bases align to TRBD2. The CDR3 contains 16 residues. CDR1 is SGHAT, CDR2 FQNNGV, per germline. The V gene end was trimmed by 5 bases and the J gene end by 4 bases; junction bases not matched to a gene: 11. CDR3 bases: TGTGCCAGCAGCAATAGGGTCGGGGGGGCCGCAGATACGCAGTATTTT. Translated, it gives CASSNRVGGAADTQYF.

The rearrangement joins TRBV5-1 to TRBJ1-1, with 7 nucleotides matching TRBD1. V trimming: 4 bases; J trimming: 5 bases; junction bases outside the gene matches: 8. The CDR3 loop spans 14 amino acids. CDR1 is SGHRS, CDR2 YFSETQ, per germline. CDR3 amino acids: CASSLHGTDTEAFF. The DNA for the CDR3 is TGCGCCAGCAGCCTACATGGGACAGATACTGAAGCTTTCTTT. Full variable domain (rest looked up from reference TRBV5-1 and TRBJ1-1): KAGVTQTPRYLIKTRGQQVTLSCSPISGHRSVSWYQQTPGQGLQFLFEYFSETQRNKGNFPGRFSGRQFSNSRSEMNVSTLELGDSALYLCASSLHGTDTEAFFGQGTRLTVV.

This rearrangement joins TRBV7-2 to TRBJ2-1; the D is unclear. Germline V gene data show CDR1 as SGHTA and CDR2 as FQGNSA. Trimming removed 7 bases at V and 6 bases at J, with 10 bases between. CDR3 length equals 12 residues. CDR3 sequence reads: CASTVEINEQFF. CDR3 nucleotides: TGTGCCAGCACGGTAGAGATCAATGAGCAGTTCTTC. The full variable domain, completed using reference TRBV7-2 and TRBJ2-1, is GAGVSQSPSNKVTEKGKDVELRCDPISGHTALYWYRQSLGQGLEFLIYFQGNSAPDKSGLPSDRFSAERTGGSVSTLTIQRTQQEDSAVYLCASTVEINEQFFGPGTRLTVL.

The table lists this clone with a few counts. The chain employs TRBV7-9 and TRBJ1-4; D gene uncertain. Deletions cut 3 bases from V and 4 bases from J, with 9 bases between. Germline CDR1 SEHNR, CDR2 FQNEAQ (reference sequence). The CDR3 runs 14 residues. CDR3 amino acids: CASSFRSNNEKLFF. DNA of the CDR3: TGTGCCAGCAGCTTCCGGAGCAATAATGAAAAACTGTTTTTT.

This rearrangement joins TRBV6-5 to TRBJ2-1; TRBD2 is a possible D gene (6 bases). Between the trimmed V and J ends, which lost 7 bases and 9 bases, there was a span of 19 bases. CDR1 and CDR2 from the germline V gene are MNHEY and SVGAGI. The CDR3 spans 14 residues. CDR3: CASTLTGGRGEQFF. The CDR3 bases are TGTGCCAGCACCCTGACCGGGGGAAGAGGTGAGCAGTTCTTC.

The DNA for the CDR3 is TGTGCCAGTAGTGGATGGGACACGGCCTCCTACAATGAGCAGTTCTTC. This codes for CASSGWDTASYNEQFF. The genes are TRBV19 and TRBJ2-1, with D possibly TRBD1 on 6 matching bases. The CDR3 has 16 amino acids. Trimming cost V 5 bases and J 0 bases, with 14 bases left between them. Germline V gene lookup returns CDR1 LNHDA and CDR2 SQIVND (reference sequence).

This chain joins TRBV3-1 (or the pseudogene TRBV3-2) and TRBJ1-2, with 7 bases lining up with TRBD1. The CDR3 totals 15 residues. Looked up from germline, CDR1 is LGHDT and CDR2 is YNNKEL (reference sequence). The J segment lost 7 bases and the V segment lost 1 base, leaving 9 bases of the junction unmatched. CDR3 sequence reads: CASSQGKGPGGGYTF. As DNA, the CDR3 is TGTGCCAGCAGCCAAGGAAAGGGCCCAGGGGGTGGCTACACCTTC.

This sequence joins TRBV5-1 and TRBJ2-2; 9 bases are shared with TRBD1. This CDR3 contains 15 residues. With V trimmed by 7 bases and J by 5 bases, 9 bases remained unmatched. CDR1 and CDR2 from the germline V gene are SGHRS and YFSETQ. CDR3 residues: CASGSGQGRTGELFF. The CDR3 bases are TGCGCCAGCGGAAGCGGACAGGGGAGGACCGGGGAGCTGTTTTTT.

This rearrangement joins TRBV6-1 to TRBJ2-1; tentatively, D is TRBD1 (5 bases). The CDR3 is 15 amino acids. Per germline, CDR1 MNHNS and CDR2 SASEGT. V was shortened by 0 bases and J by 4 bases, with 10 bases between the two germline ends. As DNA, the CDR3 is TGTGCCAGCAGTGAAGCGCTTGGGGCATACAATGAGCAGTTCTTC. Translating it yields CASSEALGAYNEQFF.

This clone was seen only once. The chain is built from TRBV2 and TRBJ2-7; perhaps TRBD2 as D (7 bases). Per the germline V gene, CDR1 is SNHLY and CDR2 is FYNNEI. The CDR3 is made up of 14 amino acids. The germline V and J ends were trimmed by 10 bases and 7 bases, with 23 bases remaining between them. As DNA, the CDR3 is TGTGCCACTCGGGGGGCCCTTCCGGCGCGGGAGCAGTACTTC. Protein product: CATRGALPAREQYF.

This clone was seen just once. J is TRBJ1-2 and V is TRBV6-5, with 9 nucleotides matching TRBD1. Per germline, CDR1 MNHEY and CDR2 SVGAGI. V lost 7 bases to trimming and J lost 0 bases; unmatched junction nucleotides: 6. This CDR3 has 15 residues. The CDR3 DNA sequence: TGTGCCAGCAATAGTCACAGGGGGCCTAACTATGGCTACACCTTC. Translated: CASNSHRGPNYGYTF.

The chain uses TRBV11-3 and TRBJ2-5, with D possibly TRBD2 on 5 matching bases. Per the germline V gene, CDR1 is SGHNT and CDR2 is YENEEA. The CDR3 totals 15 residues. Deletions cut 4 bases from V and 5 bases from J, with 17 bases between. The CDR3 reads CASSSVGEPEETQYF. CDR3 DNA sequence: TGTGCCAGCAGCTCCGTCGGGGAGCCGGAGGAGACCCAGTACTTC.

This sequence joins TRBV30 and TRBJ2-3; D is perhaps TRBD2 (5 bases). Trimming cost V 0 bases and J 3 bases, with 13 bases left between them. Germline-derived CDR1 and CDR2 are GTSNPN and SVGIG (reference sequence). The CDR3 is 15 amino acids. CDR3 loop: CAWSVGRGGTDTQYF. The DNA of the CDR3 is TGTGCCTGGAGTGTCGGCCGTGGCGGGACAGATACGCAGTATTTT. Full variable domain (remainder filled in from reference TRBV30 and TRBJ2-3): SQTIHQWPATLVQPVGSPLSLECTVEGTSNPNLYWYRQAAGRGLQLLFYSVGIGQISSEVPQNLSASRPQDRQFILSSKKLLLSDSGFYLCAWSVGRGGTDTQYFGPGTRLTVL.

This clone was picked up one time. The chain has TRBV7-9 and TRBJ1-1; 7 nucleotides line up with TRBD1. The CDR3 sequence is 14 residues long. Trimming cost V 6 bases and J 4 bases; bases outside gene matches: 8. CDR1 is SEHNR, CDR2 FQNEAQ, per germline (reference sequence). The CDR3 spells CASSSQGTGTEAFF. In nucleotides, the CDR3 is TGTGCCAGCAGTTCACAGGGGACGGGCACTGAAGCTTTCTTT.

The V call is TRBV2, the J call TRBJ2-3; no definite D call. V was shortened by 6 bases and J by 6 bases, with 7 bases between the two germline ends. Germline loops: CDR1 SNHLY, CDR2 FYNNEI. This CDR3 has 11 amino acids. The CDR3 spells CASRWQDTQYF. CDR3 nucleotides: TGTGCCAGCAGGTGGCAGGATACGCAGTATTTT. Combining the CDR3 with reference TRBV2 and TRBJ2-3 gives the whole variable domain EPEVTQTPSHQVTQMGQEVILRCVPISNHLYFYWYRQILGQKVEFLVSFYNNEISEKSEIFDDQFSVERPDGSNFTLKIRSTKLEDSAMYFCASRWQDTQYFGPGTRLTVL.

On this clone itself: Within the sample, other DNA sequences also encode this same CDR3. The genes are TRBV3-1 (or the pseudogene TRBV3-2) and TRBJ1-1; the D is unclear. CDR1 and CDR2 from the germline V gene are LGHDT and YNNKEL (reference sequence). Trimming cost V 3 bases and J 7 bases, with 6 bases left between them. CDR3 length: 11 residues. CDR3 loop: CASSHAGEAFF. DNA of the CDR3: TGTGCCAGCAGCCACGCAGGTGAAGCTTTCTTT.

The rearrangement joins TRBV11-2 to TRBJ1-2, with a possible D match to TRBD1 (6 bases). CDR3 length: 15 amino acids. Germline CDR1 is SGHAT and CDR2 is FQNNGV. Between the trimmed V and J ends, which lost 4 bases and 1 base, there was a span of 13 bases. The CDR3 DNA is TGTGCCAGCAGCTCACTAGGACAGATTAACTATGGCTACACCTTC. Its translation is CASSSLGQINYGYTF.